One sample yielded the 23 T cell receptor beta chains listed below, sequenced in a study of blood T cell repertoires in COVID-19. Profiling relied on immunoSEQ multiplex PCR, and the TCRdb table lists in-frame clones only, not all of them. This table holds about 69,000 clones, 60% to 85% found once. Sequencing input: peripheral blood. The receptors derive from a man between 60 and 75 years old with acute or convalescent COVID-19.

The DNA for the CDR3 is TGTGCCAGCAGCCGACAGGGGTCTCCGAGGGCTTTCTTT. The encoded protein is CASSRQGSPRAFF. This chain connects TRBV3-1 (or the pseudogene TRBV3-2) to TRBJ1-1; 8 bases are a match to TRBD1. The V and J ends lost 4 bases and 11 bases, in that order; junction bases with no gene match: 9. Germline assignment: CDR1 LGHDT and CDR2 YNNKEL (reference sequence). The CDR3 is 13 amino acids.

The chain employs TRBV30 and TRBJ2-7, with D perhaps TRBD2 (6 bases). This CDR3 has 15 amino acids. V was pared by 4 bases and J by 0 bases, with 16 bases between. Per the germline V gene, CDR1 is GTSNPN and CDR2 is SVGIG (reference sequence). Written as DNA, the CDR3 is TGTGCCTGGACCCCCGGGACCGGGAGCTCCTACGAGCAGTACTTC. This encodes CAWTPGTGSSYEQYF.

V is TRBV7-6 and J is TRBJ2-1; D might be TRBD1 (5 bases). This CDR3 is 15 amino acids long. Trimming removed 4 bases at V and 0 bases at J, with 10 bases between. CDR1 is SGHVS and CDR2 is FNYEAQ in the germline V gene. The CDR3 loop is CASSYDRSSYNEQFF. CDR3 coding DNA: TGTGCCAGCAGCTACGACAGAAGCTCCTACAATGAGCAGTTCTTC.

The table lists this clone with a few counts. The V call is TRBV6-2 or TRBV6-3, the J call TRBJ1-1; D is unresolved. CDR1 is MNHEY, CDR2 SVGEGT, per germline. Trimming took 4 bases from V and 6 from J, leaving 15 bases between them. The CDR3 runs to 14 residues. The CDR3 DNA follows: TGTGCCAGCAGTTCGTTTAATTTCGAGGCTGAAGCTTTCTTT. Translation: CASSSFNFEAEAFF.

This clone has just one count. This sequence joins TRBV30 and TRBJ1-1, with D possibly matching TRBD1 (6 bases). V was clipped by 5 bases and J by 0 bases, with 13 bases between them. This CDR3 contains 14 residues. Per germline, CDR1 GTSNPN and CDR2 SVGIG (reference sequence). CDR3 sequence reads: CAWEETGLNTEAFF. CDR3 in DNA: TGTGCCTGGGAAGAGACAGGATTGAACACTGAAGCTTTCTTT.

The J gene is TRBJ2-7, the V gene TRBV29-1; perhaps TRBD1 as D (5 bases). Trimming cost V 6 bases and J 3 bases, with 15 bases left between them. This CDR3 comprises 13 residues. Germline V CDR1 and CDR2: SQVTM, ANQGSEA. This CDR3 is CSVAPDQGYEQYF. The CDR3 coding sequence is TGCAGCGTGGCCCCGGATCAGGGCTACGAGCAGTACTTC.

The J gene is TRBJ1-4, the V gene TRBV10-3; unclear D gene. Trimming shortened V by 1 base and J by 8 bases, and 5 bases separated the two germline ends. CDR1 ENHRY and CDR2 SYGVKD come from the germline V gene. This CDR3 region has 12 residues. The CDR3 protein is CAISEFQEKLFF. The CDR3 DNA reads TGTGCCATCAGTGAGTTCCAAGAAAAACTGTTTTTT.

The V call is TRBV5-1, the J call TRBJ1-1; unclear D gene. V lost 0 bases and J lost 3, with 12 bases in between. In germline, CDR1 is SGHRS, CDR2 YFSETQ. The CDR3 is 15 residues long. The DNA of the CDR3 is TGCGCCAGCAGCTTGGCCGGGGATATTTACACTGAAGCTTTCTTT. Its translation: CASSLAGDIYTEAFF.

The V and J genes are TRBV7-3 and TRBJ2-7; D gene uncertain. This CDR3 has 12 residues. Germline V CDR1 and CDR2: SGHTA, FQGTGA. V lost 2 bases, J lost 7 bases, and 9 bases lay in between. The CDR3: CASSLSGGEQYF. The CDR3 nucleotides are TGTGCCAGCAGCTTATCGGGTGGGGAGCAGTACTTC.

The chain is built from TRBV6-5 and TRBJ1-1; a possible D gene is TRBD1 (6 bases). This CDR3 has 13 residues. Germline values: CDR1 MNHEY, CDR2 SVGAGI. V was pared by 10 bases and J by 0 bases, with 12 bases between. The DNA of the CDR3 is TGTGCCACGACAGGAGTCATGAACACTGAAGCTTTCTTT. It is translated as CATTGVMNTEAFF.

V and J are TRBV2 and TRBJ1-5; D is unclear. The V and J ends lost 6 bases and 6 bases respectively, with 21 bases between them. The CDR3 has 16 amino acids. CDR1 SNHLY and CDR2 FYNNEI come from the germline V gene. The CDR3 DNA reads TGTGCCAGCAGGAAGATTCCAGACGCCGCGGGTCAGCCCCAGCATTTT. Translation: CASRKIPDAAGQPQHF.

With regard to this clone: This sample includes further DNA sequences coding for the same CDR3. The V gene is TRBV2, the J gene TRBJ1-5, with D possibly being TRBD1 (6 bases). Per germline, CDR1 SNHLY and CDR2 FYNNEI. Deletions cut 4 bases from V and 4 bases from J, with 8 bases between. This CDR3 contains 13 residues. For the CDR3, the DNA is TGTGCCAGCAGTGGAACAGGGAATCAGCCCCAGCATTTT. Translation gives CASSGTGNQPQHF.

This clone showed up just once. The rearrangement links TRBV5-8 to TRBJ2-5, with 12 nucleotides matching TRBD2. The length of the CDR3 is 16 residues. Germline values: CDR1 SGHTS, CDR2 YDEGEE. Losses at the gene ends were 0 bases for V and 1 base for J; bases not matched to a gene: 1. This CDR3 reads CASSLGTSGAQETQYF. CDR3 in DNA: TGTGCCAGCAGCTTGGGGACTAGCGGGGCCCAAGAGACCCAGTACTTC.

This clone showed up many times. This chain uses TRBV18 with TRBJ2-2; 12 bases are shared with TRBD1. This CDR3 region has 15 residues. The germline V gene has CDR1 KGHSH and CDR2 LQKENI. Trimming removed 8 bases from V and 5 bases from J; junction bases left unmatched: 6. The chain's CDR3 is CASRGQGASTGELFF. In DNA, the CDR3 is TGTGCCAGCCGGGGACAGGGGGCCAGTACCGGGGAGCTGTTTTTT.

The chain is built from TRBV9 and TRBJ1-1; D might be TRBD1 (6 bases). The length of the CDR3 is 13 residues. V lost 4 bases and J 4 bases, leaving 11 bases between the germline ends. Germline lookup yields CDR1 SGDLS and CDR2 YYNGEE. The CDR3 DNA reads TGTGCCAGCAGCCTAGGGGGGCCCACTGAAGCTTTCTTT. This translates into CASSLGGPTEAFF.

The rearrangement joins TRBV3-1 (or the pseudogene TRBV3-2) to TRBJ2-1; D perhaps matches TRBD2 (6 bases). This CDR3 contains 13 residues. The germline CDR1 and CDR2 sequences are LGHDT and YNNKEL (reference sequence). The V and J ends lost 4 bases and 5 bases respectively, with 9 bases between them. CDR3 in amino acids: CASSRGEDNEQFF. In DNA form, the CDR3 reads TGTGCCAGCAGCCGGGGGGAGGACAATGAGCAGTTCTTC.

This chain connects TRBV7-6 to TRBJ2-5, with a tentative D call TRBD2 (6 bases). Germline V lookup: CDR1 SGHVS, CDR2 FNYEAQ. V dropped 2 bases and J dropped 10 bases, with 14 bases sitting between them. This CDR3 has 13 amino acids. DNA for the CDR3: TGTGCCAGCAGCTTACCCACGCCGGGAGTCCAGTACTTC. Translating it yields CASSLPTPGVQYF.

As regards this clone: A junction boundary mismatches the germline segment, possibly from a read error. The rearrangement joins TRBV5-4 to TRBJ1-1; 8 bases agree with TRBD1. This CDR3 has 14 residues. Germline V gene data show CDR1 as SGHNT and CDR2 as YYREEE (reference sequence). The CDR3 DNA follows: TGTGCCATCAGCCAGGGGGCCGGGAACACTGAAGCTTTCTTT. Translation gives CAISQGAGNTEAFF.

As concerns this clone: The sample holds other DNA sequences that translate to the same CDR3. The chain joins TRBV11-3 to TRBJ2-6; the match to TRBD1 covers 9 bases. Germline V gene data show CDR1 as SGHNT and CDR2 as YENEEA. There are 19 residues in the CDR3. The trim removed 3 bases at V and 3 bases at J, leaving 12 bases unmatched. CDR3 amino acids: CASSLGQGTGGGGANVLTF. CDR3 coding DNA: TGTGCCAGCAGCTTGGGACAGGGAACGGGAGGTGGTGGGGCCAACGTCCTGACTTTC.

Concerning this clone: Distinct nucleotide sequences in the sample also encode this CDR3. CDR3 loop: CASSLIGTGTEAFF. For the CDR3, the DNA is TGTGCCAGCAGTCTCATCGGGACAGGCACTGAAGCTTTCTTT. The chain employs TRBV6-5 and TRBJ1-1; 8 positions match TRBD1. V lost 5 bases and J lost 4; bases outside the gene matches: 6. This CDR3 has 14 amino acids. The germline V gene encodes CDR1 MNHEY and CDR2 SVGAGI.

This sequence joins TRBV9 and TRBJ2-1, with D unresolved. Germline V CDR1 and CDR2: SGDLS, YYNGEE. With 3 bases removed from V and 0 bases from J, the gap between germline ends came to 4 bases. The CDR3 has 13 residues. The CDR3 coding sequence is TGTGCCAGCAGCGGTAGCTCCTACAATGAGCAGTTCTTC. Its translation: CASSGSSYNEQFF.

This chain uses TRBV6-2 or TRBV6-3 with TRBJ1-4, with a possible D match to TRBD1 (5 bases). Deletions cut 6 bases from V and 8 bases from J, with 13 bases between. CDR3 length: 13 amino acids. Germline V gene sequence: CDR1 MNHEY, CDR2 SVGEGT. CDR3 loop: CASSRGTLEKLFF. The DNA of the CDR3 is TGTGCCAGCAGCCGAGGGACTTTGGAAAAACTGTTTTTT.

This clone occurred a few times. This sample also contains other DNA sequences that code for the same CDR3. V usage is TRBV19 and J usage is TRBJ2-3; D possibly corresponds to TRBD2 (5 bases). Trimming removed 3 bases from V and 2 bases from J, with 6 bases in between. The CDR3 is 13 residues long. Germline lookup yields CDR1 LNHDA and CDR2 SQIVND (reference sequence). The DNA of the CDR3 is TGTGCCAGTAGTATCCGGGACACAGATACGCAGTATTTT. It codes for CASSIRDTDTQYF. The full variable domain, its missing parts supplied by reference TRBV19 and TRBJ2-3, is DGGITQSPKYLFRKEGQNVTLSCEQNLNHDAMYWYRQDPGQGLRLIYYSQIVNDFQKGDIAEGYSVSREKKESFPLTVTSAQKNPTAFYLCASSIRDTDTQYFGPGTRLTVL.